One sample yielded the 3 T cell receptor beta chains listed below, sequenced in a study of blood T cells in healthy people across ages. For the second PCR, which ran for 7 to 11 cycles, a sample-barcoded 5' primer and a J-beta primer mix were used. TCRdb independently ran MiXCR on the 5' RACE reads; one entry per CDR3 protein. The sample comprises about 1,000,000 distinct CDR3 sequences, 45% of which are singletons, and about 20% rests with the top ten. Sequencing used blood. The receptors here all came from a woman aged 55 to 70 in good health.

This clonotype has a count of ten or more. The rearrangement uses TRBV7-9 and TRBJ2-5; TRBD1 is a possible D gene (5 bases). The germline CDR1 and CDR2 sequences are SEHNR and FQNEAQ (reference sequence). The CDR3 loop spans 16 amino acids. Trimming removed 0 bases at V and 0 bases at J, with 11 bases between. The CDR3 region has the DNA TGTGCCAGCAGCTTAGCGGGGCCGGGCCACCAAGAGACCCAGTACTTC. Translated: CASSLAGPGHQETQYF.

The chain has TRBV20-1 and TRBJ2-7; no clear D gene. Trimming took off 0 bases at V and 3 bases at J, with 18 bases between the two ends. CDR1 and CDR2 from the germline V gene are DFQATT and SNEGSKA (reference sequence). This CDR3 has 16 residues. In nucleotides, the CDR3 is TGCAGTGCTAGAGATCGGAGTGGGCGCGGACGCTACGAGCAGTACTTC. It specifies CSARDRSGRGRYEQYF.

Ten or more counts support this clonotype. J is TRBJ1-2 and V is TRBV3-1, with D possibly being TRBD1 (6 bases). V dropped 1 base and J dropped 7 bases, with 13 bases sitting between them. CDR3 length: 14 residues. CDR1 LGHDT and CDR2 YNNKEL come from the germline V gene (reference sequence). The CDR3 spells CASSQGTAVSGYTF. The CDR3 DNA reads as TGTGCCAGCAGCCAAGGGACAGCCGTCTCTGGCTACACCTTC.